Listed here are 32 T cell receptor beta chains from one sample, sequenced in a study of T cell repertoires in cytomegalovirus infection. TCRdb independently ran MiXCR on the reads; one entry per CDR3 protein. The table has just under 500,000 distinct CDR3 sequences, roughly a third seen once. Their cognate antigens are unknown. Source: cultured PBMCs, taken from culture after CMV antigen stimulation. The receptors originated from a human donor in good health (CMV status not recorded). Some clones in this sample may be carry-over from other donors' samples.

This sequence joins TRBV12-3 or TRBV12-4 and TRBJ2-7, with D possibly TRBD1 on 6 matching bases. V lost 4 bases and J lost 0, with 16 bases in between. This CDR3 comprises 16 residues. The CDR3 sequence: CASSSFTGLLSYEQYF. CDR3 DNA: TGTGCCAGCAGTTCATTCACAGGGCTACTCTCCTACGAGCAGTACTTC.

This clonotype occurred a few times. The chain combines TRBV4-1 with TRBJ2-3; D uncertain. The CDR3 length is 12 residues. The V gene's germline CDR1 is MGHRA and CDR2 YSYEKL. Deletions cut 1 base from V and 6 bases from J, with 5 bases between. CDR3 loop: CASSQGRDTQYF. The DNA for the CDR3 is TGCGCCAGCAGCCAAGGTCGGGATACGCAGTATTTT.

There are a few counts of this clonotype. The chain combines TRBV7-2 with TRBJ2-1; 10 positions agree with TRBD2. The V and J ends lost 5 bases and 9 bases, in that order; junction bases with no gene match: 10. Germline-derived CDR1 and CDR2 are SGHTA and FQGNSA. This CDR3 spans 15 amino acids. CDR3: CASSLLAGEAGEQFF. The CDR3, as DNA: TGTGCCAGCAGCCTCCTAGCGGGAGAGGCAGGTGAGCAGTTCTTC.

The table lists this clonotype with a few counts. The chain joins TRBV11-3 to TRBJ2-2; the match to TRBD1 covers 9 bases. CDR3 length equals 13 residues. Germline V gene data show CDR1 as SGHNT and CDR2 as YENEEA. Trimming took 8 bases from V and 3 from J; bases not matched to a gene: 1. The CDR3 DNA reads TGTGCCAGCCGGACAGGGGACACCGGGGAGCTGTTTTTT. Protein product: CASRTGDTGELFF.

The chain couples TRBV9 to TRBJ2-1, with TRBD1 as a possible D gene (5 bases). Trimming took 0 bases from V and 2 from J, leaving 12 bases between them. The CDR3 spans 16 residues. Per germline, CDR1 SGDLS and CDR2 YYNGEE. The CDR3 DNA reads as TGTGCCAGCAGCGTAGACGGTGCGGACACCTACAATGAGCAGTTCTTC. Encoded protein: CASSVDGADTYNEQFF.

This clonotype was recorded a few times. The chain recombines TRBV7-2 with TRBJ2-5; TRBD2 might be the D (6 bases). The CDR3 contains 14 residues. The germline V gene has CDR1 SGHTA and CDR2 FQGNSA. Trimming left V 5 bases short and J 4 bases short, with 14 bases between. The CDR3 spells CASSTAGTRETQYF. The DNA of the CDR3 is TGTGCCAGCAGCACAGCAGGGACTCGAGAGACCCAGTACTTC.

The chain is built from TRBV19 and TRBJ2-3; 14 nucleotides agree with TRBD2. Germline V gene sequence: CDR1 LNHDA, CDR2 SQIVND (reference sequence). V was clipped by 5 bases and J by 5 bases; unmatched bases: 6. The CDR3 has 16 amino acids. The CDR3 nucleotides read TGTGCCAGTAGTTTGGCCGGGACTAGCGGGAGAGATACGCAGTATTTT. It specifies CASSLAGTSGRDTQYF.

The chain's CDR3 is CASSDHTRGLRLSYNEQFF. CDR3 sequence (DNA): TGTGCCAGCAGTGACCACACCCGGGGGCTACGCCTCTCCTACAATGAGCAGTTCTTC. The chain carries TRBV25-1 and TRBJ2-1; D possibly matches TRBD1 or TRBD2 (6 bases each). V was trimmed by 3 bases and J by 0 bases, leaving 21 bases between them. CDR1 and CDR2 from the germline V gene are MGHDK and SYGVNS. This CDR3 is built from 19 residues.

This chain links TRBV5-1 with TRBJ2-7; D is unresolved. The germline CDR1 and CDR2 sequences are SGHRS and YFSETQ. The ends were cut back, 0 bases at V and 3 bases at J, with 22 bases in the middle. The CDR3 has 18 amino acids. This CDR3 is CASSLESSNTGQDYEQYF. The CDR3 region has the DNA TGCGCCAGCAGCTTGGAGTCCTCCAATACGGGCCAGGACTACGAGCAGTACTTC.

The V gene is TRBV7-6, the J gene TRBJ2-1; 12 bases align to TRBD2. Germline CDR1 and CDR2: SGHVS and FNYEAQ. CDR3 length equals 15 residues. The V gene end was trimmed by 5 bases and the J gene end by 5 bases; junction bases not matched to a gene: 4. The CDR3: CASSIGLAGNNEQFF. The CDR3 DNA is TGTGCCAGCAGCATCGGACTAGCGGGAAACAATGAGCAGTTCTTC.

This chain joins TRBV4-3 and TRBJ2-3, with 9 bases that match TRBD1. With V trimmed by 3 bases and J by 6 bases, 10 bases remained unmatched. The CDR3 contains 16 residues. Germline V gene sequence: CDR1 LGHNA, CDR2 YSLEER. In DNA, the CDR3 is TGCGCCAGCAGCCAGATTGGAGGACAGGGGACCGATACGCAGTATTTT. Translating it yields CASSQIGGQGTDTQYF.

The chain links TRBV2 to TRBJ2-1, with unresolved D. This CDR3 has 12 residues. The germline V and J ends were trimmed by 8 bases and 9 bases, with 14 bases remaining between them. The germline V gene encodes CDR1 SNHLY and CDR2 FYNNEI. The CDR3 nucleotides read TGTGCCAGCCGTTACAGTTCACCTGAGCAGTTCTTC. Amino acids: CASRYSSPEQFF.

This clonotype was observed a few times. The chain employs TRBV19 and TRBJ1-5, with D perhaps TRBD1 (5 bases). Germline loops: CDR1 LNHDA, CDR2 SQIVND (reference sequence). This CDR3 is 14 amino acids long. Trimming took off 3 bases at V and 4 bases at J, with 10 bases between the two ends. The CDR3 protein is CASSISGRNQPQHF. CDR3 bases: TGTGCCAGTAGTATTTCGGGGCGAAATCAGCCCCAGCATTTT.

This chain uses TRBV7-2 with TRBJ2-1, with D possibly being TRBD1 or TRBD2 (5 bases each). The CDR3 loop spans 11 amino acids. Trimming cost V 5 bases and J 12 bases, with 11 bases left between them. Germline loops: CDR1 SGHTA, CDR2 FQGNSA. The CDR3 DNA sequence: TGTGCCAGCAGCCCGAGTGGGGGGCAGTTCTTC. Protein product: CASSPSGGQFF.

This clonotype has at least ten counts. The chain is built from TRBV6-1 and TRBJ1-6; D not resolved. In germline, CDR1 is MNHNS, CDR2 SASEGT. The CDR3 is 18 residues long. The germline V and J ends were trimmed by 1 base and 8 bases, with 21 bases remaining between them. This CDR3 is CASSEEKIGVGTYSPLHF. The CDR3 nucleotides are TGTGCCAGCAGTGAAGAGAAGATCGGGGTCGGAACATATTCACCCCTCCACTTT.

In its sample, this clonotype was seen many times. The rearrangement uses TRBV12-3 or TRBV12-4 and TRBJ1-2; D possibly corresponds to TRBD1 (6 bases). V lost 7 bases, J lost 3 bases, and 24 bases lay in between. The CDR3 spans 17 residues. CDR3 protein: CASTPGTSFNSDYGYTF. CDR3 nucleotide sequence: TGTGCCAGCACCCCTGGGACATCTTTCAATAGCGACTATGGCTACACCTTC.

This clonotype occurred a few times. The V call is TRBV7-8, the J call TRBJ2-7; D unclear. Germline V gene data show CDR1 as SGHVS and CDR2 as FQNEAQ. The CDR3 runs 15 residues. V shed 4 bases and J shed 5 bases, with 18 bases lying between them. CDR3 residues: CASSYPLGISDEQYF. The CDR3 DNA is TGTGCCAGCAGCTACCCGCTCGGAATATCCGACGAGCAGTACTTC.

The chain couples TRBV27 to TRBJ1-5, with D possibly matching TRBD1 (5 bases). Trimming cost V 6 bases and J 3 bases, with 12 bases left between them. The CDR3 has 14 amino acids. CDR1 and CDR2 (germline): MNHEY, SMNVEV (reference sequence). As DNA, the CDR3 is TGTGCCAGCAGCCCCGGGACGGACAATCAGCCCCAGCATTTT. Amino acid sequence: CASSPGTDNQPQHF.

The table lists this clonotype with many counts. This sequence joins TRBV7-2 and TRBJ2-7, with D uncertain. Germline assignment: CDR1 SGHTA and CDR2 FQGNSA. With 5 bases removed from V and 0 bases from J, the gap between germline ends came to 11 bases. CDR3 length: 14 amino acids. The CDR3 loop is CASSAGPSSYEQYF. CDR3 bases: TGTGCCAGCAGCGCAGGACCAAGCTCCTACGAGCAGTACTTC.

This clonotype occurred a few times. The chain is built from TRBV30 and TRBJ1-4, with unresolved D. In germline, CDR1 is GTSNPN, CDR2 SVGIG (reference sequence). The CDR3 is made up of 14 amino acids. V was clipped by 5 bases and J by 5 bases, with 15 bases between them. As DNA, the CDR3 is TGTGCCTGGGCCGACGGGCCGAGAAATGAAAAACTGTTTTTT. Translating it yields CAWADGPRNEKLFF.

This sequence joins TRBV5-1 and TRBJ2-3, with 9 nucleotides matching TRBD2. CDR3 length equals 14 residues. The trim removed 4 bases at V and 4 bases at J, leaving 4 bases unmatched. CDR1 and CDR2 (germline): SGHRS, YFSETQ. CDR3 region: CASSIAGEADTQYF. The CDR3 DNA reads as TGCGCCAGCAGCATAGCGGGAGAGGCAGATACGCAGTATTTT.

CDR3 in DNA: TGTGCCACCAGTGATTTGGGGAGGACTGAAGCTTTCTTT. It codes for CATSDLGRTEAFF. This chain uses TRBV24-1 with TRBJ1-1, with D hard to call. Germline lookup yields CDR1 KGHDR and CDR2 SFDVKD. Trimming removed 0 bases from V and 5 bases from J, with 6 bases in between. This CDR3 has 13 amino acids.

The rearrangement joins TRBV10-3 to TRBJ2-7; 7 nucleotides align to TRBD2. Unmatched junction bases numbered 4, after V lost 0 bases and J lost 2 bases. CDR1 and CDR2 from the germline V gene are ENHRY and SYGVKD. The length of the CDR3 is 15 residues. This chain's CDR3 is CAISESSGGPYEQYF. Here the CDR3 DNA reads TGTGCCATCAGTGAGTCGTCGGGAGGTCCCTACGAGCAGTACTTC.

V is TRBV4-1 and J is TRBJ1-2; 8 bases are shared with TRBD1. Per germline, CDR1 MGHRA and CDR2 YSYEKL. V shed 4 bases and J 0 bases; nucleotides not matched to a gene: 7. This CDR3 has 16 amino acids. CDR3 nucleotides: TGCGCCAGCAGCCGGAGGGGGACAGGAGCTAACTATGGCTACACCTTC. This encodes CASSRRGTGANYGYTF.

This clonotype was detected a few times. This sequence joins TRBV11-3 and TRBJ1-1; unclear D gene. V lost 4 bases and J lost 1, with 7 bases in between. This CDR3 region has 13 residues. CDR1 and CDR2 from the germline V gene are SGHNT and YENEEA. The CDR3 coding sequence is TGTGCCAGCAGCTCAGAGACGAACACTGAAGCTTTCTTT. Its protein is CASSSETNTEAFF.

The chain uses TRBV30 and TRBJ1-1; D unresolved. CDR1 and CDR2 (germline): GTSNPN, SVGIG (reference sequence). CDR3 length equals 13 residues. The V end lost 4 bases, the J end lost 0 bases, and 9 bases lay between the germline ends. CDR3 loop: CAWKERVNTEAFF. Here the CDR3 DNA reads TGTGCCTGGAAGGAGAGGGTGAACACTGAAGCTTTCTTT.

The gene calls are TRBV14 and TRBJ1-2, with 11 bases lining up with TRBD1. The CDR3 length is 17 residues. The germline CDR1 and CDR2 sequences are SGHDN and FVKESK. The trim removed 6 bases at V and 8 bases at J, leaving 17 bases unmatched. As DNA, the CDR3 is TGTGCCAGCAGTTCCAGAAGGACAGGGGGCCCTAAAGGCGGCTACACCTTC. This codes for CASSSRRTGGPKGGYTF.

V is TRBV25-1 and J is TRBJ2-3; D remains unclear. The CDR3 loop spans 14 amino acids. V dropped 5 bases and J dropped 0 bases, with 9 bases sitting between them. From germline, CDR1 is MGHDK and CDR2 SYGVNS. The CDR3 DNA reads TGTGCCAGCAGTAGGGTGACTAGCACAGATACGCAGTATTTT. It yields the protein CASSRVTSTDTQYF.

This clonotype is a singleton in its sample. The chain employs TRBV14 and TRBJ2-1; D not certain. V dropped 3 bases and J dropped 7 bases, with 13 bases sitting between them. Germline V lookup: CDR1 SGHDN, CDR2 FVKESK. The CDR3 is 14 residues long. The CDR3 bases are TGTGCCAGCAGCCATTTCCGGGCCCGGAATGAGCAGTTCTTC. It translates to CASSHFRARNEQFF.

At least ten counts were recorded for this clonotype. The chain couples TRBV18 to TRBJ1-6, with 7 bases fitting TRBD1. Germline V gene lookup returns CDR1 KGHSH and CDR2 LQKENI. V was clipped by 5 bases and J by 6 bases; unmatched bases: 7. CDR3 length: 15 amino acids. CDR3 nucleotide sequence: TGTGCCAGCTCAACCCTCAACAGGGGTAATTCACCCCTCCACTTT. Protein: CASSTLNRGNSPLHF.

This chain links TRBV2 with TRBJ1-3, with 9 bases matching TRBD1. The V segment lost 6 bases and the J segment 0 bases; nucleotides outside the gene matches: 9. The CDR3 has 17 residues. Germline V gene sequence: CDR1 SNHLY, CDR2 FYNNEI. CDR3 coding DNA: TGTGCCAGCAGCCTGGGACAGGGTTTTAGCTCTGGAAACACCATATATTTT. Amino acid sequence: CASSLGQGFSSGNTIYF.

The chain employs TRBV4-1 and TRBJ1-6; no firm D call. This CDR3 spans 14 amino acids. Germline loops: CDR1 MGHRA, CDR2 YSYEKL. Trimming removed 0 bases from V and 7 bases from J, with 7 bases in between. CDR3 DNA: TGCGCCAGCAGCCAAGATGGTAGAAATTCACCCCTCCACTTT. It codes for CASSQDGRNSPLHF.